The rows below give T cell receptor beta chains drawn from one sample of a study of blood T cell repertoires in COVID-19. TCRdb keeps only in-frame clones here, not all; method: immunoSEQ multiplex PCR. The repertoire holds under 350,000 clones, with approximately 86% as singletons. Material for sequencing was PBMCs or T cells enriched from blood (not recorded which). The receptors stem from a woman between 40 and 50 years old with acute COVID-19. Both conserved end residues are part of each CDR3. Fields, in order: D gene, V gene, J gene, CDR3 protein. D genes are given only for firm matches.

NA,TRBV7-6,TRBJ2-2,CASSLGSSSTGELFF
NA,TRBV19,TRBJ1-6,CASSDRTWGSPLHF
TRBD2,TRBV7-6,TRBJ2-1,CASSLSGDNEQFF
NA,TRBV4-3,TRBJ2-2,CASSQEIISGAGELFF
NA,TRBV7-9,TRBJ1-2,CASTTGVVDYTF
TRBD1,TRBV7-2,TRBJ1-5,CASSLSTGVGQPQHF
NA,TRBV2,TRBJ2-1,CASTADRSRGEQFF
TRBD2,TRBV7-8,TRBJ2-3,CASSLAVAGALVDTQYF
NA,TRBV4-3,TRBJ2-3,CASSQDAATLTGEDTQYF
NA,TRBV15,TRBJ2-7,CATSRQNLRGRGEQYF
TRBD1,TRBV5-4,TRBJ1-4,CASSLTGGNNEKLFF
TRBD2,TRBV4-3,TRBJ2-1,CASSQGGAGGHNEQFF
NA,TRBV10-2,TRBJ2-3,CASSVLGTDTQYF
NA,TRBV7-2,TRBJ1-1,CASSLSGQQNTEAFF
NA,TRBV7-9,TRBJ1-3,CASSPPFTDLYSGNTIYF
NA,TRBV5-1,TRBJ2-1,CASSPGPAGDNEQFF
TRBD2,TRBV11-3,TRBJ2-2,CASSLAGGSVTGELFF
NA,TRBV7-9,TRBJ1-1,CAARRRWWGYMNTEAFF
NA,TRBV5-4,TRBJ1-2,CASSLDRSYGYTF
TRBD1,TRBV10-3,TRBJ1-3,CAISDTGGSGNTIYF
NA,TRBV5-4,TRBJ2-7,CASSLSSPALHEQYF
NA,TRBV6-4,TRBJ2-7,CASSGRGALEQYF
NA,TRBV5-4,TRBJ2-6,CASSFGGTSGANVLTF
NA,TRBV7-2,TRBJ2-7,CASSPPEGRPSGEQYF
TRBD1,TRBV3-1/TRBV3-2,TRBJ2-7,CASSQTGGYEQYF
TRBD1,TRBV19,TRBJ1-2,CASSIDRGTNYGYTF
TRBD1,TRBV5-1,TRBJ1-2,CASSPFSSGQGGYGYTF
TRBD1,TRBV5-4,TRBJ1-4,CASSGSPGQGNEKLFF
NA,TRBV28,TRBJ1-4,CASSFPGELFF
NA,TRBV19,TRBJ1-5,CASSFGFGRVYDQPQHF
NA,TRBV2,TRBJ2-7,CASSESTTISYEQYF
TRBD1,TRBV27,TRBJ2-3,CASTDRGGTDTQYF
TRBD1,TRBV27,TRBJ1-2,CATERTGGGYTF
TRBD1,TRBV5-1,TRBJ2-3,CASSLVGLSQGGTQYF
TRBD1,TRBV27,TRBJ1-2,CASSLTGQGRNYGYTF
TRBD1,TRBV6-5,TRBJ2-7,CASRVTGVGEQYF
NA,TRBV6-6,TRBJ1-5,CASSTGSNQPQHF
NA,TRBV15,TRBJ1-3,CATSKGGSGNTIYF
TRBD1,TRBV5-5,TRBJ1-3,CASSLEGTGTGNTIYF
NA,TRBV7-9,TRBJ1-5,CASSLGSGTNQPQHF
TRBD1,TRBV2,TRBJ1-1,CASRPETGLNTEAFF
TRBD1,TRBV4-1,TRBJ2-3,CASSQEQGYSTDTQYF
TRBD1,TRBV5-5,TRBJ1-3,CASSFFLAGGRSGNTIYF
TRBD1,TRBV5-6,TRBJ2-1,CASSLLRDRVFDEQFF
NA,TRBV28,TRBJ1-4,CASSGGGATNEKLFF
TRBD1,TRBV18,TRBJ2-1,CASSPRTGGYNEQFF
NA,TRBV28,TRBJ1-3,CASSSAPSYRPGNTIYF
TRBD1,TRBV6-5,TRBJ1-4,CASRADRGRGEKLFF